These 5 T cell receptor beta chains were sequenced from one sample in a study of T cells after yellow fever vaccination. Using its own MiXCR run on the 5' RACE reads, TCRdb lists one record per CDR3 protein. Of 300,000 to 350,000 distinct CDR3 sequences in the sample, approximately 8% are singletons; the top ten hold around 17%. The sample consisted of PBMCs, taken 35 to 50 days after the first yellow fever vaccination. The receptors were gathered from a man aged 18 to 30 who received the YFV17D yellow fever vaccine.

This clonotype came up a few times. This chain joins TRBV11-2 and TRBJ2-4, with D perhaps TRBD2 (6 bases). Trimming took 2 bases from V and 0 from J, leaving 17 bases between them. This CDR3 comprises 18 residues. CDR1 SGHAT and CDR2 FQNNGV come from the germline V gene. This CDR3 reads CASSLLPGTPSAKNIQYF. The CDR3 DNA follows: TGTGCCAGCAGCTTACTGCCAGGGACTCCCTCAGCCAAAAACATTCAGTACTTC.

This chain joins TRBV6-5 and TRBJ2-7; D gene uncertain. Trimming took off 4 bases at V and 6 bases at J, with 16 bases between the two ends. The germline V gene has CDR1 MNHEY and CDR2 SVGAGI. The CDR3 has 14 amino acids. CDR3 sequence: CASSLGIGKGEQYV. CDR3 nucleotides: TGTGCCAGCAGTTTGGGGATCGGCAAAGGCGAGCAGTACGTC.

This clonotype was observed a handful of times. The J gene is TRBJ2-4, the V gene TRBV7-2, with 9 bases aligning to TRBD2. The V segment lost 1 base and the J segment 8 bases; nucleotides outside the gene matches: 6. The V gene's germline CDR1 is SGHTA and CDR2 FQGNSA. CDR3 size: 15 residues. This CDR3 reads CASSLVAGAGDIQYF. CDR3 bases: TGTGCCAGCAGCTTAGTAGCGGGGGCTGGAGACATTCAGTACTTC.

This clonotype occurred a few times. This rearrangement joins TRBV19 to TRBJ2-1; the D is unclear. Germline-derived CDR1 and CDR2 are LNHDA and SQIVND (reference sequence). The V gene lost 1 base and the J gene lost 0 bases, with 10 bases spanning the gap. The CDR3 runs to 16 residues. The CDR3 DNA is TGTGCCAGTAGTATAGCGTGGCTGAGCTCCTACAATGAGCAGTTCTTC. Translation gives CASSIAWLSSYNEQFF.

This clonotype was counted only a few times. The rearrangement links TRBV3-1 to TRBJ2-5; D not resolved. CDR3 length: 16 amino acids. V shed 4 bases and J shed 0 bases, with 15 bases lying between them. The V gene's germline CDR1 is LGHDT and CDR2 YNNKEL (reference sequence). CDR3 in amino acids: CASSRYGSENQETQYF. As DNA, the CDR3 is TGTGCCAGCAGCCGATACGGGTCAGAGAACCAAGAGACCCAGTACTTC.